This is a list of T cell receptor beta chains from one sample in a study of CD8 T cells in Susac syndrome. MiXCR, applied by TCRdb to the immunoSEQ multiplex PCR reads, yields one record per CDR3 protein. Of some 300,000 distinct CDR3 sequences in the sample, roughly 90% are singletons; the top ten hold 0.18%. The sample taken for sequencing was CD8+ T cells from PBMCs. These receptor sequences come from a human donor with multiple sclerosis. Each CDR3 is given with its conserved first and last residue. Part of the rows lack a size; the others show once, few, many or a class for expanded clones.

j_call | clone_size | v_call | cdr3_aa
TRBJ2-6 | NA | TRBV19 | CAVGTYFSGANVLTF
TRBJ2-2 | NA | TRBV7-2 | CASSLLAAGAGELFF
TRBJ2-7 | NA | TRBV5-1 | CASSLNGLNYEQYF
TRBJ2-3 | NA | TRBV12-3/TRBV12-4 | CASSFSVELRTDTQYF
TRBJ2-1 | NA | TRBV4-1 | CASSQVGASGGREQFF
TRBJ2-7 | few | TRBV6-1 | CASSEGFEQYF
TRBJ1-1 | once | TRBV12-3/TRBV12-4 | CASLGGVEAFF
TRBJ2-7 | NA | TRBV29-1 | CSVEGPGQGTYEQYF
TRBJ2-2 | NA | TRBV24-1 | CATSDFPGTDTGELFF
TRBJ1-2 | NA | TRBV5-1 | CASSLFARGRLLVYGYTF
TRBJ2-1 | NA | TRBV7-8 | CASSSTSGRSSLKDNEQFF
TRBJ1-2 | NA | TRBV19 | CASTLGSYGYTF
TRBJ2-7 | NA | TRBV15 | CATSNHRKDGPYEQYF
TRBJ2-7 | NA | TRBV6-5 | CASSYYAGEYEQYF
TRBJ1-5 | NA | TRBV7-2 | CASSFLGQGRGNNQPQHF
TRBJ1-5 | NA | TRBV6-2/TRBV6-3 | CASSRTWESHNQPQHF
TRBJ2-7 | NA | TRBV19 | CASSPAATTYEQYF
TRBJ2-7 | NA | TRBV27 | CASSSLLLGSYEQYF
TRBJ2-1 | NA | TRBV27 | CASSTGTTSVNEQFF
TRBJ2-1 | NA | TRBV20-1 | CSAMTLSETSSNEQFF
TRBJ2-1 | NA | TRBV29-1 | CSVEGWASGVSSYNEQFF
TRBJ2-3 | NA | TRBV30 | CAWTEASNTQYF
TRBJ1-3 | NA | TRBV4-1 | CASSPPTVRGYTIYF
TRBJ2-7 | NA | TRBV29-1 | CSAMGTGTGLEQYF
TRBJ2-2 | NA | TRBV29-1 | CSVEGPSDGVAGELFF
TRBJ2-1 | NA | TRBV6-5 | CASSYSGLGEQFF
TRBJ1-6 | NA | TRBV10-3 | CAISETATSSYNSPLHF
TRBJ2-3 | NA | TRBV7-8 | CASSFYPGAGPRGDTQYF
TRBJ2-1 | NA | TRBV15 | CATSREAGDNEQFF
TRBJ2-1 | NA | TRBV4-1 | CASSQESWGRADEQFF
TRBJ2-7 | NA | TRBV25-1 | CASSVDREPFDEQYF
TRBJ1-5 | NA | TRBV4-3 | CASSQAGTVSNQPQHF
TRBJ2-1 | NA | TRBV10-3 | CAITDSSYNEQFF
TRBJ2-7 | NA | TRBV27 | CASSLSDSGVEQYF